Listed here are 22 T cell receptor beta chains from one sample, sequenced in a study of blood T cell repertoires in COVID-19. Only in-frame clones appear in the TCRdb table, and some are missing; sequencing was by immunoSEQ multiplex PCR. The repertoire has roughly 300,000 clones, under 95% of them found once; the top ten carry about 2%. What was sequenced was PBMCs or T cells enriched from blood (not recorded which). Every receptor here comes from a woman aged 40 to 49 with acute COVID-19.

Remarks on this clone: Distinct nucleotide sequences in the sample also encode this CDR3. The chain has TRBV18 and TRBJ1-2, with a weak D call TRBD1 (6 bases). The germline V gene encodes CDR1 KGHSH and CDR2 LQKENI. Trimming cost V 3 bases and J 4 bases, with 9 bases left between them. This CDR3 has 13 amino acids. The CDR3 DNA is TGTGCCAGCTCACCGGACAGTAGCTATGGCTACACCTTC. This translates into CASSPDSSYGYTF. Combining the CDR3 with reference TRBV18 and TRBJ1-2 gives the whole variable domain NAGVMQNPRHLVRRRGQEARLRCSPMKGHSHVYWYRQLPEEGLKFMVYLQKENIIDESGMPKERFSAEFPKEGPSILRIQQVVRGDSAAYFCASSPDSSYGYTFGSGTRLTVV.

Only one count was recorded for this clone. The genes are TRBV9 and TRBJ1-1; D remains ambiguous. This CDR3 region has 14 residues. Germline V lookup: CDR1 SGDLS, CDR2 YYNGEE. Trimming stripped 2 bases from V and 1 base from J, with 9 bases between. DNA for the CDR3: TGTGCCAGCAGCGTTTCCGTTAAGAACACTGAAGCTTTCTTT. Protein product: CASSVSVKNTEAFF.

The CDR3 DNA sequence: TGTGCCAGCGAAAGATCTTCCGGAGGGCCGGTCAATGAGCAGTTCTTC. It yields the protein CASERSSGGPVNEQFF. This chain connects TRBV7-8 to TRBJ2-1, with D possibly matching TRBD2 (6 bases). From germline, CDR1 is SGHVS and CDR2 FQNEAQ. V gave up 8 bases and J gave up 6 bases, with 23 bases separating them. This CDR3 region has 16 residues.

CDR3 sequence reads: CASSEVLPGSGTTYEQYF. CDR3 DNA: TGTGCCAGCAGTGAAGTTTTGCCGGGCAGCGGAACCACCTACGAGCAGTACTTC. The chain carries TRBV6-1 and TRBJ2-7; D may be TRBD2 (5 bases). The CDR3 runs 18 residues. Trimming pared 1 base from V and 2 bases from J, leaving 21 bases between. CDR1 and CDR2 (germline): MNHNS, SASEGT.

The CDR3 DNA reads TGTGCCTGGGCCGCCGGGTCCCGGGAGACCCAGTACTTC. This encodes CAWAAGSRETQYF. The V and J genes are TRBV30 and TRBJ2-5; unclear D gene. The CDR3 extends over 13 amino acids. CDR1 and CDR2 from the germline V gene are GTSNPN and SVGIG (reference sequence). V lost 5 bases and J 5 bases, leaving 15 bases between the germline ends.

The V gene is TRBV4-1, the J gene TRBJ1-1; maybe TRBD1 (6 bases). The V and J ends lost 0 bases and 1 base respectively, with 12 bases between them. This CDR3 contains 16 residues. Germline V gene data show CDR1 as MGHRA and CDR2 as YSYEKL. CDR3 bases: TGCGCCAGCAGCCAAGATCAGGGGCAGGCGAACACTGAAGCTTTCTTT. Protein: CASSQDQGQANTEAFF.

This clone was seen more than once but under ten times. The rearrangement uses TRBV7-6 and TRBJ2-7; 7 bases match TRBD2. Per germline, CDR1 SGHVS and CDR2 FNYEAQ. There are 14 residues in the CDR3. Trimming at V came to 1 base and at J to 3 bases, leaving 3 bases not matched to a gene. CDR3: CASSLDSGGYEQYF. The CDR3 DNA reads as TGTGCCAGCAGCTTAGATTCGGGGGGCTACGAGCAGTACTTC.

The chain uses TRBV9 and TRBJ2-1, with TRBD2 matching 11 bases. Germline-derived CDR1 and CDR2 are SGDLS and YYNGEE. The CDR3 loop spans 15 amino acids. V dropped 2 bases and J dropped 7; count of bases not matched to a gene: 5. Here the CDR3 reads CASSVSGGDANEQFF. DNA for the CDR3: TGTGCCAGCAGCGTTAGCGGGGGGGACGCGAATGAGCAGTTCTTC.

The chain joins TRBV7-8 to TRBJ2-1; no definite D call. CDR1 is SGHVS and CDR2 is FQNEAQ in the germline V gene. This CDR3 spans 14 amino acids. Trimming cost V 2 bases and J 3 bases, with 8 bases left between them. The CDR3 reads CASSLTWYYNEQFF. CDR3 nucleotide sequence: TGTGCCAGCAGCTTAACATGGTACTACAATGAGCAGTTCTTC.

V usage is TRBV5-1 and J usage is TRBJ2-5, with 11 bases identical to TRBD2. The CDR3 length is 16 residues. From germline, CDR1 is SGHRS and CDR2 YFSETQ. With 0 bases clipped from V and 2 bases from J, the junction kept 3 bases outside the gene matches. CDR3 nucleotides: TGCGCCAGCAGCTTGGGGGCTAGCGGGGGGCAAGAGACCCAGTACTTC. It encodes CASSLGASGGQETQYF.

The chain uses TRBV5-8 and TRBJ2-7; 7 bases are a match to TRBD1. CDR1 is SGHTS, CDR2 YDEGEE, per germline. The CDR3 extends over 15 amino acids. V lost 4 bases, J lost 2 bases, and 9 bases stayed unmatched. DNA of the CDR3: TGTGCCAGCAGCGCGACGGACAGGCTGCCCTACGAGCAGTACTTC. This codes for CASSATDRLPYEQYF.

This rearrangement joins TRBV10-3 to TRBJ1-2; tentative D call: TRBD1 (5 bases). The CDR3 has 12 residues. Germline CDR1 reads ENHRY; CDR2 reads SYGVKD. V shed 6 bases and J shed 10 bases, with 15 bases lying between them. The CDR3 DNA is TGTGCCATCAGGGCTAGGGACTTTGTCTACACCTTC. This codes for CAIRARDFVYTF.

The chain links TRBV7-2 to TRBJ1-2, with 8 nucleotides matching TRBD1. Germline CDR1 is SGHTA and CDR2 is FQGNSA. Losses at the gene ends were 3 bases for V and 3 bases for J; bases not matched to a gene: 0. CDR3 length: 13 amino acids. CDR3 region: CASSLGQDYGYTF. In DNA, the CDR3 is TGTGCCAGCAGCTTGGGACAGGACTATGGCTACACCTTC.

J is TRBJ2-3 and V is TRBV28; D is undetermined. V lost 3 bases to trimming and J lost 0 bases, with 7 bases between them. The CDR3 extends over 14 amino acids. Germline CDR1 reads MDHEN; CDR2 reads SYDVKM. In DNA, the CDR3 is TGTGCCAGCAGTTTGGCCAAAAGCACAGATACGCAGTATTTT. This sequence encodes CASSLAKSTDTQYF.

The sample holds a few counts of this clone. The genes are TRBV3-1 (or the pseudogene TRBV3-2) and TRBJ2-5; a weak D match, TRBD2 (5 bases). The CDR3 sequence is 15 residues long. Germline V gives CDR1 LGHDT, CDR2 YNNKEL (reference sequence). V was trimmed by 3 bases and J by 0 bases, leaving 11 bases between them. In DNA form, the CDR3 reads TGTGCCAGCAGCCAGCCTTCGGGGAACCAAGAGACCCAGTACTTC. Translating it yields CASSQPSGNQETQYF.

This sequence joins TRBV2 and TRBJ2-7, with 9 nucleotides matching TRBD1. Per germline, CDR1 SNHLY and CDR2 FYNNEI. The CDR3 has 13 amino acids. With 5 bases clipped from V and 6 bases from J, the junction kept 5 bases outside the gene matches. CDR3 bases: TGTGCCAGCAGTCCAGGGACAGGGCGCGAGCAGTACTTC. Amino acids: CASSPGTGREQYF.

The chain links TRBV9 to TRBJ2-7, with a possible D match to TRBD1 (5 bases). Trimming removed 3 bases from V and 3 bases from J, with 16 bases in between. CDR1 and CDR2 from the germline V gene are SGDLS and YYNGEE. The CDR3 runs to 15 residues. CDR3 region: CASSAWAGSNYEQYF. The CDR3, as DNA: TGTGCCAGCAGCGCCTGGGCAGGGTCGAACTACGAGCAGTACTTC.

The chain couples TRBV19 to TRBJ1-1; D unresolved. Trimming left V 6 bases short and J 0 bases short, with 8 bases between. CDR1 is LNHDA, CDR2 SQIVND, per germline (reference sequence). The CDR3 consists of 13 residues. DNA of the CDR3: TGTGCCAGTAGCCACCGGGTGAACACTGAAGCTTTCTTT. Its protein is CASSHRVNTEAFF.

The V and J genes are TRBV10-3 and TRBJ1-4; perhaps TRBD1 as D (6 bases). Germline CDR1 is ENHRY and CDR2 is SYGVKD. This CDR3 is built from 13 residues. V gave up 10 bases and J gave up 6 bases, with 15 bases separating them. Here the CDR3 DNA reads TGTGCCAGCTCGGGGGGGGGCGATGAAAAACTGTTTTTT. Protein sequence: CASSGGGDEKLFF.

The chain links TRBV7-9 to TRBJ1-4; maybe TRBD1 (6 bases). Per germline, CDR1 SEHNR and CDR2 FQNEAQ (reference sequence). The CDR3 covers 13 residues. Trimming removed 3 bases at V and 8 bases at J, with 10 bases between. This CDR3 reads CASSFAGEEKLFF. The CDR3 DNA reads as TGTGCCAGCAGCTTCGCAGGGGAGGAAAAACTGTTTTTT.

V and J are TRBV11-2 and TRBJ1-1; D unclear. Germline V gene lookup returns CDR1 SGHAT and CDR2 FQNNGV. This CDR3 is 13 amino acids long. V shed 5 bases and J shed 3 bases, with 10 bases lying between them. The CDR3 coding sequence is TGTGCCAGCAGCCCTTCCGGGGACACTGAAGCTTTCTTT. Translation: CASSPSGDTEAFF.

The chain employs TRBV19 and TRBJ1-6; 9 bases are a match to TRBD1. The ends lost 5 bases at V and 9 bases at J; junction bases unmatched: 5. There are 14 residues in the CDR3. Looked up from germline, CDR1 is LNHDA and CDR2 is SQIVND (reference sequence). The CDR3 bases are TGTGCCAGTAGTGCGTGGGACAGGGTTTCACCCCTCCACTTT. Amino acids: CASSAWDRVSPLHF.